Listed here are 25 T cell receptor beta chains from one sample, sequenced in a study of cytomegalovirus exposure and HLA in healthy donors. Vbeta (60) and Jbeta (13) primers were used in the PCR. Libraries were prepared by immunoSEQ multiplex PCR; TCRdb keeps only in-frame clonotypes and omits some of them. Of over 80,000 clones listed, 78% are singletons. Input material: PBMCs. The receptors were sampled from a woman between 40 and 50 years old in good health and CMV-seronegative.

The rearrangement uses TRBV6-1 and TRBJ2-5; the match to TRBD2 covers 8 bases. CDR1 is MNHNS and CDR2 is SASEGT in the germline V gene. Trimming removed 5 bases from V and 4 bases from J; junction bases left unmatched: 9. The CDR3 loop spans 15 amino acids. The CDR3, as DNA: TGTGCCAGCAGTCCGGGGACTAGGGGGGGAGAGACCCAGTACTTC. Translated, it gives CASSPGTRGGETQYF.

This rearrangement joins TRBV29-1 to TRBJ1-2; D is undetermined. CDR1 is SQVTM and CDR2 is ANQGSEA in the germline V gene. V gave up 4 bases and J gave up 0 bases, with 6 bases separating them. The CDR3 is 12 amino acids. CDR3 sequence reads: CSVGRSNYGYTF. CDR3 in DNA: TGCAGCGTTGGTCGTTCTAACTATGGCTACACCTTC.

V gene TRBV2 combines with J gene TRBJ2-3, with D possibly being TRBD2 (5 bases). Germline CDR1 is SNHLY and CDR2 is FYNNEI. V shed 8 bases and J shed 4 bases, with 10 bases lying between them. This CDR3 comprises 12 residues. The CDR3 loop reads CASGAGSDTQYF. The CDR3 region has the DNA TGTGCCAGCGGTGCGGGTTCAGATACGCAGTATTTT.

J is TRBJ2-7 and V is TRBV21-1; the table gives TRBD2 as D, unverified against the DNA. TRBV21-1 is a documented pseudogene. There are 16 residues in the CDR3. In nucleotides, the CDR3 is TGTGCCAGCAGCTTTGGGCTAGCGGGAATTCTGAACGAGCAGTACTTC. Translating it yields CASSFGLAGILNEQYF.

The V and J genes are TRBV19 and TRBJ2-1; D remains ambiguous. V was trimmed by 2 bases and J by 7 bases, leaving 15 bases between them. From germline, CDR1 is LNHDA and CDR2 SQIVND (reference sequence). The CDR3 length is 15 residues. In DNA, the CDR3 is TGTGCCAGTAGTATAAAAAGTCCGCTATTGAATGAGCAGTTCTTC. This codes for CASSIKSPLLNEQFF.

This chain connects TRBV30 to TRBJ1-3; weak D call: TRBD1 (5 bases). This CDR3 is 17 amino acids long. The V gene lost 0 bases and the J gene lost 0 bases, with 15 bases spanning the gap. Germline-derived CDR1 and CDR2 are GTSNPN and SVGIG (reference sequence). The CDR3: CAWSVGAMRSSGNTIYF. CDR3 DNA sequence: TGTGCCTGGAGTGTAGGGGCAATGAGGAGCTCTGGAAACACCATATATTTT.

The chain couples TRBV19 to TRBJ2-7; 7 bases map to TRBD1. J gave up 1 base and V 6 bases, and 3 bases lay outside the gene matches. The CDR3 loop spans 13 amino acids. Germline CDR1 is LNHDA and CDR2 is SQIVND (reference sequence). The CDR3 sequence: CASRQGQSYEQYF. CDR3 coding DNA: TGTGCCAGTAGGCAGGGACAGTCCTACGAGCAGTACTTC.

The chain is built from TRBV4-3 and TRBJ2-1; 14 nucleotides align to TRBD2. V shed 2 bases, J shed 7 bases, and the junction held 13 bases outside the gene matches. Germline V gene lookup returns CDR1 LGHNA and CDR2 YSLEER. CDR3 length equals 19 residues. CDR3 in DNA: TGCGCCAGCAGCCAATCGACTAGCGGGAGGGCGGCTTCTAGGAATGAGCAGTTCTTC. This gives the protein CASSQSTSGRAASRNEQFF.

The chain combines TRBV19 with TRBJ2-7; possible D gene TRBD1, 5 bases. The CDR3 spans 14 residues. Germline V gives CDR1 LNHDA, CDR2 SQIVND (reference sequence). Trimming took 4 bases from V and 0 from J, leaving 10 bases between them. The CDR3 is CASSTGAYSYEQYF. The CDR3 DNA sequence: TGTGCCAGTAGTACTGGGGCTTACTCCTACGAGCAGTACTTC.

V usage is TRBV30 and J usage is TRBJ1-1; maybe TRBD1 (6 bases). The germline V gene encodes CDR1 GTSNPN and CDR2 SVGIG (reference sequence). The V end lost 0 bases, the J end lost 9 bases, and 8 bases lay between the germline ends. This CDR3 is built from 11 residues. The CDR3 sequence is CAWSVGGQAFF. The CDR3 DNA follows: TGTGCCTGGAGTGTTGGGGGCCAAGCTTTCTTT.

The chain employs TRBV19 and TRBJ2-2; D remains unclear. The CDR3 has 13 amino acids. Trimming cost V 6 bases and J 0 bases, with 5 bases left between them. The V gene's germline CDR1 is LNHDA and CDR2 SQIVND (reference sequence). CDR3 region: CASRQSNTGELFF. The DNA for the CDR3 is TGTGCCAGTAGGCAGTCGAACACCGGGGAGCTGTTTTTT.

This clone was seen only once. The CDR3 sequence: CASRLQGGYEQYF. For the CDR3, the DNA is TGTGCCAGCAGACTCCAGGGGGGCTACGAGCAGTACTTC. The V and J genes are TRBV27 and TRBJ2-7; possible D gene TRBD1, 7 bases. CDR3 size: 13 residues. V lost 6 bases and J lost 3, with 12 bases in between. Germline CDR1 reads MNHEY; CDR2 reads SMNVEV (reference sequence).

The rearrangement uses TRBV2 and TRBJ1-5; 11 nucleotides align to TRBD1. V was pared by 4 bases and J by 6 bases, with 5 bases of the junction left unmatched. Germline CDR1 reads SNHLY; CDR2 reads FYNNEI. The length of the CDR3 is 15 residues. The CDR3 here is CASSVGQGAAQPQHF. The CDR3 region has the DNA TGTGCCAGCAGTGTCGGACAGGGGGCGGCTCAGCCCCAGCATTTT.

The chain links TRBV5-6 to TRBJ2-7, with D possibly being TRBD2 (7 bases). Per germline, CDR1 SGHDT and CDR2 YYEEEE. The V gene lost 4 bases and the J gene lost 2 bases, with 19 bases spanning the gap. This CDR3 contains 16 residues. CDR3 amino acids: CASSGVREGETYEQYF. CDR3 nucleotides: TGTGCCAGCAGCGGCGTAAGGGAGGGGGAGACCTACGAGCAGTACTTC. Full variable domain (missing parts from reference TRBV5-6 and TRBJ2-7): DAGVTQSPTHLIKTRGQQVTLRCSPKSGHDTVSWYQQALGQGPQFIFQYYEEEERQRGNFPDRFSGHQFPNYSSELNVNALLLGDSALYLCASSGVREGETYEQYFGPGTRLTVT.

This sequence joins TRBV5-4 and TRBJ2-5; D is perhaps TRBD1 (5 bases). Trimming removed 4 bases at V and 5 bases at J, with 9 bases between. This CDR3 spans 12 amino acids. CDR1 is SGHNT and CDR2 is YYREEE in the germline V gene (reference sequence). CDR3 DNA sequence: TGTGCCAGCAGCAAGTCAGGGGAGACCCAGTACTTC. Its translation is CASSKSGETQYF.

This clone was observed a single time. V is TRBV10-2 and J is TRBJ1-2; weak D call: TRBD1 (6 bases). Germline V gives CDR1 WSHSY, CDR2 SAAADI. V was shortened by 2 bases and J by 8 bases, with 9 bases between the two germline ends. The CDR3 is made up of 12 amino acids. The CDR3 loop reads CASSEAGVGYTF. The DNA for the CDR3 is TGCGCCAGCAGTGAGGCAGGGGTGGGCTACACCTTC.

The CDR3 nucleotides are TGTGCCAGCAGTTACTCGGTCGGGGAAGCCTCACCCCTCCACTTT. The encoded protein is CASSYSVGEASPLHF. The chain has TRBV6-5 and TRBJ1-6; D gene ambiguous. The germline V gene encodes CDR1 MNHEY and CDR2 SVGAGI. This CDR3 spans 15 amino acids. With 0 bases removed from V and 10 bases from J, the gap between germline ends came to 13 bases.

In this sample, this clone turned up a few times. This sequence joins TRBV6-1 and TRBJ1-1; D is unclear. V shed 8 bases and J shed 0 bases, with 10 bases lying between them. The CDR3 extends over 13 amino acids. Looked up from germline, CDR1 is MNHNS and CDR2 is SASEGT. CDR3: CASRSTMNTEAFF. The CDR3 coding sequence is TGTGCCAGCCGGAGTACTATGAACACTGAAGCTTTCTTT.

The CDR3 DNA reads as TGCGCCAGCAGCCCGCGGACAGGGGGCGAGGGGACCCAGTACTTC. It codes for CASSPRTGGEGTQYF. The chain carries TRBV5-1 and TRBJ2-5; 11 bases line up with TRBD1. The CDR3 is made up of 15 amino acids. Germline values: CDR1 SGHRS, CDR2 YFSETQ. V lost 4 bases to trimming and J lost 7 bases; unmatched junction nucleotides: 9.

This clone was picked up a small number of times. This chain links TRBV19 with TRBJ2-7; possible D gene TRBD1, 5 bases. From germline, CDR1 is LNHDA and CDR2 SQIVND (reference sequence). V was pared by 5 bases and J by 2 bases, with 7 bases between. The CDR3 is 12 residues long. Here the CDR3 reads CASSSDTYEQYF. The CDR3 nucleotides are TGTGCCAGTAGTTCGGACACCTACGAGCAGTACTTC. Complete variable domain (other parts from reference TRBV19 and TRBJ2-7): DGGITQSPKYLFRKEGQNVTLSCEQNLNHDAMYWYRQDPGQGLRLIYYSQIVNDFQKGDIAEGYSVSREKKESFPLTVTSAQKNPTAFYLCASSSDTYEQYFGPGTRLTVT.

This clone was recorded once. The CDR3 nucleotides are TGCGCCAGCAGACCCGACGGGACTCTAGCCAAAAACATTCAGTACTTC. This gives the protein CASRPDGTLAKNIQYF. V is TRBV5-1 and J is TRBJ2-4; a possible D gene is TRBD2 (6 bases). Trimming removed 5 bases from V and 0 bases from J, with 15 bases in between. The CDR3 runs to 16 residues. The germline CDR1 and CDR2 sequences are SGHRS and YFSETQ.

V gene TRBV7-9 combines with J gene TRBJ2-5, with D possibly matching TRBD1 (5 bases). The end of the DNA aligns better with TRBJ2-7, so the J call may be wrong. CDR3 length: 14 amino acids. Per the germline V gene, CDR1 is SEHNR and CDR2 is FQNEAQ (reference sequence). The CDR3 is CASSFVGVAYEQYF. The CDR3 DNA sequence: TGTGCCAGCAGCTTTGTAGGGGTGGCCTACGAGCAGTACTTC.

This chain uses TRBV30 with TRBJ2-7; D is undetermined. Trimming shortened V by 0 bases and J by 4 bases, and 7 bases separated the two germline ends. The V gene's germline CDR1 is GTSNPN and CDR2 SVGIG (reference sequence). The CDR3 covers 12 residues. Written as DNA, the CDR3 is TGTGCCTGGAGTGTGGCTTATTACGAGCAGTACTTC. Translating it yields CAWSVAYYEQYF.

The chain recombines TRBV29-1 with TRBJ1-2, with a weak D call TRBD1 (6 bases). V lost 5 bases, J lost 6 bases, and 16 bases lay in between. The CDR3 has 13 residues. Germline V gives CDR1 SQVTM, CDR2 ANQGSEA. The CDR3 spells CSVPSQRQDGYTF. In nucleotides, the CDR3 is TGCAGCGTTCCCAGTCAACGACAGGATGGCTACACCTTC.

The chain employs TRBV27 and TRBJ1-2; 11 bases are shared with TRBD1. Unmatched junction bases numbered 6, after V lost 7 bases and J lost 2 bases. CDR1 and CDR2 (germline): MNHEY, SMNVEV (reference sequence). The CDR3 covers 15 residues. The CDR3 nucleotides are TGTGCCAGCACCCAGGGGACAGGGGGGAACTATGGCTACACCTTC. Translated: CASTQGTGGNYGYTF.